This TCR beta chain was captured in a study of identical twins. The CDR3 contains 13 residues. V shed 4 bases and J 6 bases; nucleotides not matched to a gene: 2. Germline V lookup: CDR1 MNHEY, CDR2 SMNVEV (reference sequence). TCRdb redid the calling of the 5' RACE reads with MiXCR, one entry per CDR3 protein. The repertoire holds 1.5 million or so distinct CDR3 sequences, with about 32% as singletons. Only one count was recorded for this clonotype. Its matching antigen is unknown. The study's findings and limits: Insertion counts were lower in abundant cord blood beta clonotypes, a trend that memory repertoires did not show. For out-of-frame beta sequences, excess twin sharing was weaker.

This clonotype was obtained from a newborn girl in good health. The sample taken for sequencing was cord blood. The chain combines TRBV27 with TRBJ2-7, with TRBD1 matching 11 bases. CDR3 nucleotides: TGTGCCAGCAGTTGGACAGGGGGCGCCGAGCAGTACTTC. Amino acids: CASSWTGGAEQYF.